The clone carrying this T cell receptor (beta chain) was picked up a small number of times. What it recognizes is unknown. The entry originates in a study of cytotoxic CD8 clonotypes in ibrutinib-treated CLL. General study findings and limits: Exceeding age-matched healthy donors, baseline clonality also tracked the counts of circulating CD8+ T cells.

V dropped 9 bases and J dropped 7; count of bases not matched to a gene: 9. This CDR3 has 13 amino acids. The V gene's germline CDR1 is LNHDA and CDR2 SQIVND (reference sequence). The method was immunoSEQ multiplex PCR; TCRdb's version includes in-frame clones alone and lacks a portion of them. This table has more than 45,000 clones, less than 90% appearing once. The chain employs TRBV19 and TRBJ2-7; 10 bases are shared with TRBD2. The sample was PBMCs, taken after 24 months of ibrutinib treatment. This TCR derives from a human donor with chronic lymphocytic leukemia. The CDR3 region has the DNA TGTGCCAGCACTAGCGGGAAAGCAGGGGAGCAGTACTTC. Amino acids: CASTSGKAGEQYF.